This TCR beta chain was recorded in a study of identical twins. Overall study findings and caveats: The abundant beta clonotypes from cord blood had fewer insertions, and memory repertoires had none of this.

This clonotype came up a few times. The antigen remains undetermined. Each CDR3 protein gets one entry after TCRdb re-called the 5' RACE reads with MiXCR. This sample has 450,000 or so distinct CDR3 sequences, with 20% to 30% found just once. V shed 6 bases and J shed 7 bases, with 13 bases lying between them. Germline lookup yields CDR1 SEHNR and CDR2 FQNEAQ (reference sequence). The CDR3 has 13 amino acids. A further study also used this sample, focusing on T cells expressing NK-cell markers.

Source material: CD4+ T cells sorted from blood. The TCR sequence derives from a woman aged 18-29 years in good health. This chain connects TRBV7-9 to TRBJ1-5; D call uncertain. The CDR3 reads CASRAFTGQPQHF. CDR3 in DNA: TGTGCCAGCAGGGCTTTTACGGGGCAGCCCCAGCATTTT.